Below, 13 T cell receptor beta chains from the same sample are listed, as sequenced in a study of blood T cell repertoires in COVID-19. The protocol was immunoSEQ multiplex PCR, while the TCRdb copy is restricted to in-frame clones and leaves out a portion. The data hold roughly 700,000 clones, with approximately 90% observed a single time. The material sequenced was peripheral blood. The receptors come from a young woman with acute or convalescent COVID-19.

The V and J genes are TRBV29-1 and TRBJ1-1; tentative D call: TRBD1 (6 bases). From germline, CDR1 is SQVTM and CDR2 ANQGSEA. V lost 0 bases and J lost 10, with 15 bases in between. The length of the CDR3 is 13 residues. DNA for the CDR3: TGCAGCGTTGAAGAGTATCAGGGGATAGGAGCTTTCTTT. This encodes CSVEEYQGIGAFF.

The rearrangement joins TRBV19 to TRBJ1-3, with TRBD1 as a possible D gene (6 bases). The CDR3 length is 15 residues. The germline V and J ends were trimmed by 4 bases and 2 bases, with 12 bases remaining between them. Germline V gene sequence: CDR1 LNHDA, CDR2 SQIVND (reference sequence). CDR3 amino acids: CASSTYQGTGNTIYF. CDR3 bases: TGTGCCAGTAGTACCTACCAGGGGACTGGAAACACCATATATTTT.

This sequence joins TRBV25-1 and TRBJ2-7; no firm D call. V lost 5 bases and J 3 bases, leaving 11 bases between the germline ends. Looked up from germline, CDR1 is MGHDK and CDR2 is SYGVNS. This CDR3 is 13 amino acids long. Here the CDR3 reads CASSLGSLYEQYF. The CDR3 nucleotides read TGTGCCAGCAGTTTGGGCAGCCTCTACGAGCAGTACTTC.

The chain couples TRBV2 to TRBJ2-3; D perhaps matches TRBD1 (6 bases). The CDR3 loop spans 15 amino acids. Germline CDR1 is SNHLY and CDR2 is FYNNEI. V was clipped by 3 bases and J by 0 bases, with 10 bases between them. The CDR3: CASSERQASTDTQYF. In DNA form, the CDR3 reads TGTGCCAGCAGTGAGAGACAGGCCAGCACAGATACGCAGTATTTT.

V is TRBV3-1 (or the pseudogene TRBV3-2) and J is TRBJ1-1, with D perhaps matching TRBD1 (5 bases). The CDR3 has 13 residues. Germline loops: CDR1 LGHDT, CDR2 YNNKEL (reference sequence). V lost 4 bases and J 5 bases, leaving 11 bases between the germline ends. The CDR3 protein is CASSLLKGTEAFF. The CDR3 DNA reads TGTGCCAGCAGCCTCCTAAAGGGGACTGAAGCTTTCTTT.

This clone was observed once. In nucleotides, the CDR3 is TGTGCCAGCAGCCCTGAGGGGGAAGTAAACATTCAGTACTTC. This translates into CASSPEGEVNIQYF. The chain combines TRBV5-4 with TRBJ2-4; D perhaps matches TRBD1 (6 bases). Germline V gene lookup returns CDR1 SGHNT and CDR2 YYREEE (reference sequence). With 4 bases removed from V and 6 bases from J, the gap between germline ends came to 14 bases. The length of the CDR3 is 14 residues.

The CDR3 region is CASSETGASPLHF. CDR3 nucleotide sequence: TGTGCCAGCAGTGAGACAGGGGCTTCACCCCTCCACTTT. V usage is TRBV25-1 and J usage is TRBJ1-6; 8 bases are a match to TRBD1. The CDR3 length is 13 residues. Germline loops: CDR1 MGHDK, CDR2 SYGVNS. The trim removed 3 bases at V and 9 bases at J, leaving 1 base unmatched. Full variable domain (outside the CDR3, taken from reference TRBV25-1 and TRBJ1-6): EADIYQTPRYLVIGTGKKITLECSQTMGHDKMYWYQQDPGMELHLIHYSYGVNSTEKGDLSSESTVSRIRTEHFPLTLESARPSHTSQYLCASSETGASPLHFGNGTRLTVT.

The chain is built from TRBV12-3 or TRBV12-4 and TRBJ1-1; D not certain. The CDR3 runs to 13 residues. Deletions cut 3 bases from V and 7 bases from J, with 12 bases between. The CDR3, as DNA: TGTGCCAGCAGTTTTCGGTCGCGGGGTGAAGCTTTCTTT. This sequence encodes CASSFRSRGEAFF.

The rearrangement uses TRBV13 and TRBJ2-5, with D possibly being TRBD2 (5 bases). Germline V gene sequence: CDR1 PRHDT, CDR2 FYEKMQ (reference sequence). CDR3 length: 19 residues. Trimming took 1 base from V and 3 from J, leaving 24 bases between them. CDR3 nucleotides: TGTGCCAGCAGCTTAGTTGGGGTGATGGCCATGGCGGGCGAAGAGACCCAGTACTTC. Its protein product is CASSLVGVMAMAGEETQYF.

The table lists this clone with a few counts. The chain is built from TRBV7-3 and TRBJ1-1; D may be TRBD1 (6 bases). The CDR3 loop spans 12 amino acids. Germline V lookup: CDR1 SGHTA, CDR2 FQGTGA. V shed 7 bases and J shed 4 bases, with 10 bases lying between them. The CDR3: CASNRVVTEAFF. The CDR3 bases are TGTGCCAGCAACAGGGTCGTCACTGAAGCTTTCTTT.

This clone came up a few times. The genes are TRBV7-8 and TRBJ1-6; D remains unclear. V was trimmed by 2 bases and J by 5 bases, leaving 13 bases between them. The CDR3 spans 16 residues. Germline loops: CDR1 SGHVS, CDR2 FQNEAQ. The CDR3 region is CASSLPGIWDNSPLHF. CDR3 nucleotide sequence: TGTGCCAGCAGCTTACCGGGTATCTGGGATAATTCACCCCTCCACTTT.

Only a few counts were recorded for this clone. This sequence joins TRBV6-1 and TRBJ1-1; perhaps TRBD1 as D (5 bases). Germline CDR1 and CDR2: MNHNS and SASEGT. Trimming left V 1 base short and J 3 bases short, with 18 bases between. The CDR3 length is 17 residues. CDR3 sequence reads: CASSEGLGVKGYTEAFF. The CDR3 DNA reads as TGTGCCAGCAGTGAAGGGTTAGGGGTTAAAGGGTACACTGAAGCTTTCTTT.

The chain carries TRBV5-1 and TRBJ1-5; no reliable D call. Germline lookup yields CDR1 SGHRS and CDR2 YFSETQ. The CDR3 runs 13 residues. Trimming took off 1 base at V and 7 bases at J, with 9 bases between the two ends. CDR3 loop: CASSLYPEQPQHF. CDR3 DNA sequence: TGCGCCAGCAGCTTGTATCCCGAGCAGCCCCAGCATTTT.